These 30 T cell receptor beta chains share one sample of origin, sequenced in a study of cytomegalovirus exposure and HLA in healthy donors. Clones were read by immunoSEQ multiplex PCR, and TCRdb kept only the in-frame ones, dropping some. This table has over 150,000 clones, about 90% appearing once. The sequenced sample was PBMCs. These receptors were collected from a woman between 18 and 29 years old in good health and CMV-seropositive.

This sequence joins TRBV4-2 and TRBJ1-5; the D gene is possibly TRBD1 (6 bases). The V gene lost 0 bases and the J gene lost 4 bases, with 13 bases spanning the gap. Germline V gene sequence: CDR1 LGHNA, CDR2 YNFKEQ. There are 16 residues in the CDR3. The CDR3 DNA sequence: TGTGCCAGCAGCCAAGATAGATCCCAGGGGAATCAGCCCCAGCATTTT. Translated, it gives CASSQDRSQGNQPQHF.

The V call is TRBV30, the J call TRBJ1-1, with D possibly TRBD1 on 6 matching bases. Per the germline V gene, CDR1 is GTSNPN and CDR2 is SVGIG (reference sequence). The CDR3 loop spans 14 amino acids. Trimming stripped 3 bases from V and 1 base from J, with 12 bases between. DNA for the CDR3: TGTGCCTGGAGCCATCCGGGACAGAACACTGAAGCTTTCTTT. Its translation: CAWSHPGQNTEAFF.

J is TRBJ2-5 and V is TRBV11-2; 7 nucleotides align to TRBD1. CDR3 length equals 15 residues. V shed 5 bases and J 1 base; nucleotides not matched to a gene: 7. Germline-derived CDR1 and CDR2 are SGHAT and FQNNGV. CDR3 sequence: CASSRKGALQETQYF. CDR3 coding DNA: TGTGCCAGCAGCCGAAAGGGGGCCCTCCAAGAGACCCAGTACTTC. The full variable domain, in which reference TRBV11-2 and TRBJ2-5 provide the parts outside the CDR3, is EAGVAQSPRYKIIEKRQSVAFWCNPISGHATLYWYQQILGQGPKLLIQFQNNGVVDDSQLPKDRFSAERLKGVDSTLKIQPAKLEDSAVYLCASSRKGALQETQYFGPGTRLLVL.

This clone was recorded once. In DNA form, the CDR3 reads TGTGCCAGCAGCTTATTCCCCGGGGTCGGAAACTACGAGCAGTACTTC. Encoded protein: CASSLFPGVGNYEQYF. The chain recombines TRBV7-9 with TRBJ2-7; possibly TRBD2 for D (5 bases). The V end was cut by 2 bases, the J end by 3 bases, with 17 bases between. The CDR3 contains 16 residues. Per the germline V gene, CDR1 is SEHNR and CDR2 is FQNEAQ (reference sequence).

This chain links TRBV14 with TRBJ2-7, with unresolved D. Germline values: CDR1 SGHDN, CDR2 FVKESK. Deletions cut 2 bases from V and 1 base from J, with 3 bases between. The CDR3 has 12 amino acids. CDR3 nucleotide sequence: TGTGCCAGCAGCCAATCGTCCTACGAGCAGTACTTC. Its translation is CASSQSSYEQYF.

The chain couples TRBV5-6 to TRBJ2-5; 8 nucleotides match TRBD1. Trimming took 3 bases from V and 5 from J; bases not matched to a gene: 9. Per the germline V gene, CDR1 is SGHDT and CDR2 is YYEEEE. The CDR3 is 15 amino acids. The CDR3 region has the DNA TGTGCCAGCAGCTCAGATACAGGGGGTCGTGAGACCCAGTACTTC. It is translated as CASSSDTGGRETQYF. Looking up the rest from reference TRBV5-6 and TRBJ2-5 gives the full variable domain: DAGVTQSPTHLIKTRGQQVTLRCSPKSGHDTVSWYQQALGQGPQFIFQYYEEEERQRGNFPDRFSGHQFPNYSSELNVNALLLGDSALYLCASSSDTGGRETQYFGPGTRLLVL.

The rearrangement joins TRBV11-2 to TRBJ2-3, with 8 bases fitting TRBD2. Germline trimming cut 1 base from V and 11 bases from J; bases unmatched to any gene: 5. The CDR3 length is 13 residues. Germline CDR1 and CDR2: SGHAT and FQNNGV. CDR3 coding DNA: TGTGCCAGCAGCTTAGGGACAAGCGGGAGGCAGTATTTT. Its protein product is CASSLGTSGRQYF.

The CDR3 DNA reads as TGTGCCAGCAGCTTAAACAGGGCCCCTGGGGCCAACGTCCTGACTTTC. Its translation is CASSLNRAPGANVLTF. The rearrangement uses TRBV7-9 and TRBJ2-6, with a tentative D call TRBD1 (6 bases). This CDR3 is 16 amino acids long. V was pared by 2 bases and J by 2 bases, with 10 bases between. Per germline, CDR1 SEHNR and CDR2 FQNEAQ (reference sequence).

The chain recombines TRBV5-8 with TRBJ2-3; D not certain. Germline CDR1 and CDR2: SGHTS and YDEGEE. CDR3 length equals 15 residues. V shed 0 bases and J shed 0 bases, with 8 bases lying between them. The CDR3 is CASSLGSTSTDTQYF. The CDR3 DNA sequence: TGTGCCAGCAGCTTGGGGTCTACTAGCACAGATACGCAGTATTTT.

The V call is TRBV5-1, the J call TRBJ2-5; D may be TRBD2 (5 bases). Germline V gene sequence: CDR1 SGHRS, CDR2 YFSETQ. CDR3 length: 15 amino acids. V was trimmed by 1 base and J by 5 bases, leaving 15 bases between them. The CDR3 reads CASSLTGLKQETQYF. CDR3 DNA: TGCGCCAGCAGCTTGACGGGGTTGAAACAGGAGACCCAGTACTTC.

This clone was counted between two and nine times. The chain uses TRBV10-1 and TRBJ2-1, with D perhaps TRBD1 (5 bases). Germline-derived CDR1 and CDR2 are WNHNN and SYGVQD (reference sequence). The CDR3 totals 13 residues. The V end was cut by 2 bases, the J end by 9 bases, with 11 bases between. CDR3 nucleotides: TGCGCCAGCAGTGAGGGTCTAAGGGGTGAGCAGTTCTTC. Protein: CASSEGLRGEQFF.

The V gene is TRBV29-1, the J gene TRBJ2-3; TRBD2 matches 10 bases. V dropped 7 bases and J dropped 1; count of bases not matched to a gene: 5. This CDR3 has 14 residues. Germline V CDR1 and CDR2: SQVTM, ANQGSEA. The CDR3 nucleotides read TGCAGCGACACTAGCGGGACCGGCACAGATACGCAGTATTTT. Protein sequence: CSDTSGTGTDTQYF.

CDR3 nucleotide sequence: TGTGCCAGCAGCTTGGAAGCGGGAAGCGCCTACGAGCAGTACTTC. This encodes CASSLEAGSAYEQYF. This sequence joins TRBV11-2 and TRBJ2-7, with 7 bases lining up with TRBD2. The CDR3 consists of 15 residues. Germline CDR1 SGHAT, CDR2 FQNNGV. With 3 bases clipped from V and 2 bases from J, the junction kept 7 bases outside the gene matches. Complete variable domain (other parts from reference TRBV11-2 and TRBJ2-7): EAGVAQSPRYKIIEKRQSVAFWCNPISGHATLYWYQQILGQGPKLLIQFQNNGVVDDSQLPKDRFSAERLKGVDSTLKIQPAKLEDSAVYLCASSLEAGSAYEQYFGPGTRLTVT.

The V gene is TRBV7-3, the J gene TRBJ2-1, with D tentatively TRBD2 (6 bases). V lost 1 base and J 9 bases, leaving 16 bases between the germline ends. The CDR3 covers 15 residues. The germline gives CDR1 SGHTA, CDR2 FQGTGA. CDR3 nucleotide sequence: TGTGCCAGCAGCTTAAAAACTAGCCCCATGGGTGAGCAGTTCTTC. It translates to CASSLKTSPMGEQFF.

The chain's CDR3 is CASSPGNGQNEQFF. In DNA, the CDR3 is TGCGCCAGCAGCCCGGGTAACGGACAGAATGAGCAGTTCTTC. The gene calls are TRBV5-1 and TRBJ2-1; TRBD1 is a possible D gene (6 bases). There are 14 residues in the CDR3. The germline V and J ends were trimmed by 4 bases and 7 bases, with 15 bases remaining between them. The germline V gene has CDR1 SGHRS and CDR2 YFSETQ.

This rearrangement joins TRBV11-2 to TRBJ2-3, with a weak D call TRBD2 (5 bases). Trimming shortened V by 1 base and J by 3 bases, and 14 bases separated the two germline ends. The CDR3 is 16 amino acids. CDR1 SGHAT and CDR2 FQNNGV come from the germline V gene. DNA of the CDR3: TGTGCCAGCAGCTTAGTCGGGCCTAGCTGGACAGATACGCAGTATTTT. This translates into CASSLVGPSWTDTQYF. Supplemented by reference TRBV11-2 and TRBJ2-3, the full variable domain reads EAGVAQSPRYKIIEKRQSVAFWCNPISGHATLYWYQQILGQGPKLLIQFQNNGVVDDSQLPKDRFSAERLKGVDSTLKIQPAKLEDSAVYLCASSLVGPSWTDTQYFGPGTRLTVL.

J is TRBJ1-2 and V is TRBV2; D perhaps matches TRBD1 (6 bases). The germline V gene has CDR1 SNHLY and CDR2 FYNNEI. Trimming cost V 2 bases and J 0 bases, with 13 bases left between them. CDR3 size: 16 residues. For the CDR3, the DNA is TGTGCCAGCAGTGAATCGCCGGGACACACTAACTATGGCTACACCTTC. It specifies CASSESPGHTNYGYTF. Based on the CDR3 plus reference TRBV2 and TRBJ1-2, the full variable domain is EPEVTQTPSHQVTQMGQEVILRCVPISNHLYFYWYRQILGQKVEFLVSFYNNEISEKSEIFDDQFSVERPDGSNFTLKIRSTKLEDSAMYFCASSESPGHTNYGYTFGSGTRLTVV.

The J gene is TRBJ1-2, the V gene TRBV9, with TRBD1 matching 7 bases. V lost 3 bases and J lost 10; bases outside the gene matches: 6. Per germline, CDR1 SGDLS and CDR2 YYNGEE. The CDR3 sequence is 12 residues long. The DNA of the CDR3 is TGTGCCAGCAGCGATGACAGGGCCCTCTACACCTTC. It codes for CASSDDRALYTF.

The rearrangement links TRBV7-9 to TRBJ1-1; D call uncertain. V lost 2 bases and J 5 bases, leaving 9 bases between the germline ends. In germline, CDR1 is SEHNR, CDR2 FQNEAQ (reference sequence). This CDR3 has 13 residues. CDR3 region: CASSLLGETEAFF. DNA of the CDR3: TGTGCCAGCAGCTTACTCGGGGAGACTGAAGCTTTCTTT.

The CDR3 loop reads CASGIGARGYTF. CDR3 nucleotide sequence: TGTGCCAGCGGGATTGGGGCCAGAGGCTACACCTTC. The rearrangement links TRBV2 to TRBJ1-2, with a tentative D call TRBD1 (5 bases). Trimming cost V 8 bases and J 8 bases, with 15 bases left between them. CDR3 length: 12 residues. Germline V gene sequence: CDR1 SNHLY, CDR2 FYNNEI. The whole variable domain, filled in from reference TRBV2 and TRBJ1-2, reads EPEVTQTPSHQVTQMGQEVILRCVPISNHLYFYWYRQILGQKVEFLVSFYNNEISEKSEIFDDQFSVERPDGSNFTLKIRSTKLEDSAMYFCASGIGARGYTFGSGTRLTVV.

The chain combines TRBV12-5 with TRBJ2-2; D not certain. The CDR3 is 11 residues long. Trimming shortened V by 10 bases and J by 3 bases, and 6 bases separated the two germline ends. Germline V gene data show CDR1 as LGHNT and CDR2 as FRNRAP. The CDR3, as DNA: TGTGCTACTACGGACACCGGGGAGCTGTTTTTT. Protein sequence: CATTDTGELFF. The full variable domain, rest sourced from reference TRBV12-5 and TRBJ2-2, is DARVTQTPRHKVTEMGQEVTMRCQPILGHNTVFWYRQTMMQGLELLAYFRNRAPLDDSGMPKDRFSAEMPDATLATLKIQPSEPRDSAVYFCATTDTGELFFGEGSRLTVL.

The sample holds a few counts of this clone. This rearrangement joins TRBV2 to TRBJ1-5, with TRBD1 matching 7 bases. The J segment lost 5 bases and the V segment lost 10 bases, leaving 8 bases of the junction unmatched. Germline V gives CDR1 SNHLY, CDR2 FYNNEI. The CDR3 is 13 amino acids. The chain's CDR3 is CATQGVEDQPQHF. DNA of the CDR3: TGTGCCACGCAGGGGGTGGAGGATCAGCCCCAGCATTTT.

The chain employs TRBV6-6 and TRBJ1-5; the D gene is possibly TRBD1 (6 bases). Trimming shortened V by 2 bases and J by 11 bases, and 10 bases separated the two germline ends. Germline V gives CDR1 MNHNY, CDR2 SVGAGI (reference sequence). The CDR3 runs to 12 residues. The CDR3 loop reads CASSYTGNSQHF. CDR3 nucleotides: TGTGCCAGCAGTTACACAGGGAATTCCCAGCATTTT.

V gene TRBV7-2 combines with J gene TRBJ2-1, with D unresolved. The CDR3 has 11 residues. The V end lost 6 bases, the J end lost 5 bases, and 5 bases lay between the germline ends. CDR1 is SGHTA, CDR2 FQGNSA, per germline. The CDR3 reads CASSTDNEQFF. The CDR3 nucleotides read TGTGCCAGCAGTACTGACAATGAGCAGTTCTTC. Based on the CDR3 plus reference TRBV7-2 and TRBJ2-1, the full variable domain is GAGVSQSPSNKVTEKGKDVELRCDPISGHTALYWYRQSLGQGLEFLIYFQGNSAPDKSGLPSDRFSAERTGGSVSTLTIQRTQQEDSAVYLCASSTDNEQFFGPGTRLTVL.

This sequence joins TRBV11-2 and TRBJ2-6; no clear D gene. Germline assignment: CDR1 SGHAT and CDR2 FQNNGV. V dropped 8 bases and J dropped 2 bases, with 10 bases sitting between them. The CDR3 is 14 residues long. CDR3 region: CASSENPGANVLTF. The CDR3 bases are TGTGCCAGCTCCGAGAACCCTGGGGCCAACGTCCTGACTTTC.

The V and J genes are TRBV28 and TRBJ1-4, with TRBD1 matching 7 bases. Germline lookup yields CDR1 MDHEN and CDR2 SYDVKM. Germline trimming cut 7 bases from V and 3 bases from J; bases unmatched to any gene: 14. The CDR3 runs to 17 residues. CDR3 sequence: CASNRRDPGGPNEKLFF. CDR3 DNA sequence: TGTGCCAGCAACCGGCGCGATCCAGGGGGTCCTAATGAAAAACTGTTTTTT.

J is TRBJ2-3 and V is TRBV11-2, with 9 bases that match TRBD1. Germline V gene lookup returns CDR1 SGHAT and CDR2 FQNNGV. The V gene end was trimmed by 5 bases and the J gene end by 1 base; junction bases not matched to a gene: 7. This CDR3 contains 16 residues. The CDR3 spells CASSPGTGRRTDTQYF. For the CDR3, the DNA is TGTGCCAGCAGCCCCGGGACAGGGCGGCGCACAGATACGCAGTATTTT.

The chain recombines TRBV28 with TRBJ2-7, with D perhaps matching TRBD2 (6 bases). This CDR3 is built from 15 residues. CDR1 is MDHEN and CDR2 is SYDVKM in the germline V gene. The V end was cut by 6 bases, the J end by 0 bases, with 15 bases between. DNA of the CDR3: TGTGCCAGCAGCCCCGCGGGATCCAACTCCTACGAGCAGTACTTC. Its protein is CASSPAGSNSYEQYF.

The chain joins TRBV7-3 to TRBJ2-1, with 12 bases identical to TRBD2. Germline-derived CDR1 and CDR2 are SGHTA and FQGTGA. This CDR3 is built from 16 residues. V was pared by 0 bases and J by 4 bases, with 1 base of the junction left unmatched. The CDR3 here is CASSLTGLAGYNEQFF. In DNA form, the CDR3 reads TGTGCCAGCAGCTTAACAGGACTAGCGGGGTACAATGAGCAGTTCTTC.

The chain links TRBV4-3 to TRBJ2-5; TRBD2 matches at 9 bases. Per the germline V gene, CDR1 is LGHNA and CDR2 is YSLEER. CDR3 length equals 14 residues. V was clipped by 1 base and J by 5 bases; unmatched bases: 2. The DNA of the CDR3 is TGCGCCAGCAGCCAAGGAAGCGGGAGGGAGACCCAGTACTTC. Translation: CASSQGSGRETQYF.